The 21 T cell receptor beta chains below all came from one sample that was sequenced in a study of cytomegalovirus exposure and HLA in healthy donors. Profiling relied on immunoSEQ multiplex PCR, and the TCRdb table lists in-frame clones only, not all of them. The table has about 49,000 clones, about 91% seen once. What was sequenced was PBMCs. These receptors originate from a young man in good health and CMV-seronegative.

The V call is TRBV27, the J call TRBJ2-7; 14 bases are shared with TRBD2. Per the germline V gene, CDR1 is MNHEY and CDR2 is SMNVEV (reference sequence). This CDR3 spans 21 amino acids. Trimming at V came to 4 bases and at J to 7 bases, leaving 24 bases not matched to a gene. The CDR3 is CASSSGPRAGLAGARTMEQYF. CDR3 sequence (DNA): TGTGCCAGCAGTTCTGGTCCCAGGGCGGGACTAGCGGGAGCCCGCACGATGGAGCAGTACTTC.

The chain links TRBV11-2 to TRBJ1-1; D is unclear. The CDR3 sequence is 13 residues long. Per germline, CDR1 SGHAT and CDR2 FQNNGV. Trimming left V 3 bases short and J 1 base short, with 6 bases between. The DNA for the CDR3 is TGTGCCAGCAGCTTCTCAGAGAACACTGAAGCTTTCTTT. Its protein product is CASSFSENTEAFF.

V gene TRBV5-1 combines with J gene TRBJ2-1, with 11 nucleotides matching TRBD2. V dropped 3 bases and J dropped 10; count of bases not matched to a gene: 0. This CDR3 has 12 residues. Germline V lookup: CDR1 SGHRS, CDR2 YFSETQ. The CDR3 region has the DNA TGCGCCAGCAGCTGGACTAGCGGGGAGCAGTTCTTC. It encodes CASSWTSGEQFF.

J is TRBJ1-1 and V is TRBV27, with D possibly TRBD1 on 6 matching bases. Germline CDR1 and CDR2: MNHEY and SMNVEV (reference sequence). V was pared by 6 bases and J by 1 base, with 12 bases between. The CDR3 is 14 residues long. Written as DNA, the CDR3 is TGTGCCAGCAGCCGAGGACAGAAGAACACTGAAGCTTTCTTT. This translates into CASSRGQKNTEAFF.

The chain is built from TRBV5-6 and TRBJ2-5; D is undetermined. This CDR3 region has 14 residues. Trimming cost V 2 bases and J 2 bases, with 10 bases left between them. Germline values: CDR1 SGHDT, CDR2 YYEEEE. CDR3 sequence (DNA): TGTGCCAGCAGCTTAGTCGGGTTTCAAGAGACCCAGTACTTC. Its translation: CASSLVGFQETQYF.

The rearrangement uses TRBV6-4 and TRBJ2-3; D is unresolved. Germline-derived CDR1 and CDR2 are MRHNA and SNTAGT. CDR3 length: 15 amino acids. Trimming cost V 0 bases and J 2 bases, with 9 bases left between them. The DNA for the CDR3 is TGTGCCAGCAGTGACTCGGCAGACTCCACAGATACGCAGTATTTT. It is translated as CASSDSADSTDTQYF.

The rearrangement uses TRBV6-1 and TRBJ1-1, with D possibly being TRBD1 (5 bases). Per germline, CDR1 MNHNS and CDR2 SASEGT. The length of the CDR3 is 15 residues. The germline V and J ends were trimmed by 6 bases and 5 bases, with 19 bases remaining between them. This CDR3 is CASRDLFGGRTEAFF. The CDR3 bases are TGTGCCAGCAGGGACCTGTTCGGGGGTAGGACTGAAGCTTTCTTT.

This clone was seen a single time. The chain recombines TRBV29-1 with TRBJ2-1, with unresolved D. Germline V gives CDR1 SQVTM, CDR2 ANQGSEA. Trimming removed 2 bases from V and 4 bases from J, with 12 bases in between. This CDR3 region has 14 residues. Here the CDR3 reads CSVEHSLLYNEQFF. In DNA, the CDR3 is TGCAGCGTTGAACACAGCCTCTTGTACAATGAGCAGTTCTTC.

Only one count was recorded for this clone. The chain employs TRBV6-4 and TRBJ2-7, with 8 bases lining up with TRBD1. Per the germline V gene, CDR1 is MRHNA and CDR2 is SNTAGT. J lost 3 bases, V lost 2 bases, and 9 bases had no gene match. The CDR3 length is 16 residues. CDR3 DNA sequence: TGTGCCAGCAGTGACCCCGGACAGGGAGTGAGCTACGAGCAGTACTTC. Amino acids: CASSDPGQGVSYEQYF.

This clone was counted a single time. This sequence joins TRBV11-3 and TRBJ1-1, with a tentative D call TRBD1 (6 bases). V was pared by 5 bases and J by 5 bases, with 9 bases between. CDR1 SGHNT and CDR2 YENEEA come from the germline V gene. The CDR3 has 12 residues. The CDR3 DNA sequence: TGTGCCAGCAGCGAAACAGGGACTGAAGCTTTCTTT. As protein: CASSETGTEAFF. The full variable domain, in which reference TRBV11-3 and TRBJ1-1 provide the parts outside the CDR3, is EAGVVQSPRYKIIEKKQPVAFWCNPISGHNTLYWYLQNLGQGPELLIRYENEEAVDDSQLPKDRFSAERLKGVDSTLKIQPAELGDSAVYLCASSETGTEAFFGQGTRLTVV.

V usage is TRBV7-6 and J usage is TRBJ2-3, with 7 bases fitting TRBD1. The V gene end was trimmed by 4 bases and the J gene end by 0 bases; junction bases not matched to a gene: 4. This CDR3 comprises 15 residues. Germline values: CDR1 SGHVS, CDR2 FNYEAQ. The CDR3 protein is CASSWGTASTDTQYF. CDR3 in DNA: TGTGCCAGCAGCTGGGGGACAGCTAGCACAGATACGCAGTATTTT.

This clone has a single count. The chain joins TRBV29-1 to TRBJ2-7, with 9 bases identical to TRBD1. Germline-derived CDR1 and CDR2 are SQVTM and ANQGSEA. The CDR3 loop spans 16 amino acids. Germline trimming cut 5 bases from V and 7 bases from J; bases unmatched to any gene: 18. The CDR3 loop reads CSVSGTGKYSSHEQYF. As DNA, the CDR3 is TGCAGCGTTAGTGGGACAGGGAAGTACTCTAGTCATGAGCAGTACTTC.

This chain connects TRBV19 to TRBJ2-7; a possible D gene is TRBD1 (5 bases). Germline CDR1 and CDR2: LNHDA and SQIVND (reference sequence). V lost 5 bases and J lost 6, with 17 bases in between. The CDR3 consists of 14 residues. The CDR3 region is CASSPQGLLGEQYF. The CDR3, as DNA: TGTGCCAGTAGTCCTCAGGGCCTCCTCGGCGAGCAGTACTTC.

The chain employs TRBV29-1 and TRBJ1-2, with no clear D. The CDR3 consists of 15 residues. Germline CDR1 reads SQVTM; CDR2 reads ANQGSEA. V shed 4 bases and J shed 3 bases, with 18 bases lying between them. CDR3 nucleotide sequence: TGCAGCGTTGGTGGTAATCAGGCAGGCGACTATGGCTACACCTTC. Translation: CSVGGNQAGDYGYTF.

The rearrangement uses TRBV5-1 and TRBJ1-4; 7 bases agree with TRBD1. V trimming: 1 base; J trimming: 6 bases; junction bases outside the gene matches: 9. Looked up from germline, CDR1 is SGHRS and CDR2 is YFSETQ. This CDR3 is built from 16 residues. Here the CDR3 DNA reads TGCGCCAGCAGCTTGACAGGGACAGTTTATTATGAAAAACTGTTTTTT. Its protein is CASSLTGTVYYEKLFF.

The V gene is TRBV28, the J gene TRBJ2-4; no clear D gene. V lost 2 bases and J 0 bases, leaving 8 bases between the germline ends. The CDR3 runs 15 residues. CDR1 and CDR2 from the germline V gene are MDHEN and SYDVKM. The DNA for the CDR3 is TGTGCCAGCAGTTTACGGGTCTTAGCCAAAAACATTCAGTACTTC. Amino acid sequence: CASSLRVLAKNIQYF.

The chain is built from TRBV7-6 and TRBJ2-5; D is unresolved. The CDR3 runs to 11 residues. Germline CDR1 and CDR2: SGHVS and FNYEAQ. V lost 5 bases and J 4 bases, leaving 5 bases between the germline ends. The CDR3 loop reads CASSPRETQYF. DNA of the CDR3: TGTGCCAGCAGCCCCCGAGAGACCCAGTACTTC.

The CDR3 DNA reads as TGTGCCAGCAGTCCGCGGACTAGCGTCAATGAGCAGTTCTTC. Translation: CASSPRTSVNEQFF. The chain joins TRBV2 to TRBJ2-1; TRBD2 agrees at 9 bases. Germline V gives CDR1 SNHLY, CDR2 FYNNEI. CDR3 length: 14 amino acids. Unmatched junction bases numbered 5, after V lost 5 bases and J lost 6 bases.

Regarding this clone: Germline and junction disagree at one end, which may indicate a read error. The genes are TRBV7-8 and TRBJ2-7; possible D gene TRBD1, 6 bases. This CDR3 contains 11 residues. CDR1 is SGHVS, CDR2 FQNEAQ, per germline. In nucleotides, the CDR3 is TGTGCCAGCAGCTTTGACACAGGGCCCATCTTC. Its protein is CASSFDTGPIF.

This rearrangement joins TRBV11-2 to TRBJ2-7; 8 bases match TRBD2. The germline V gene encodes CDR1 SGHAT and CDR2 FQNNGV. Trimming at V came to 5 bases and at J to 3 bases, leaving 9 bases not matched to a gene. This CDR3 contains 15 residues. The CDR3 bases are TGTGCCAGCAGCCACCCGGGACTAGGGTTCTACGAGCAGTACTTC. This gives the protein CASSHPGLGFYEQYF.

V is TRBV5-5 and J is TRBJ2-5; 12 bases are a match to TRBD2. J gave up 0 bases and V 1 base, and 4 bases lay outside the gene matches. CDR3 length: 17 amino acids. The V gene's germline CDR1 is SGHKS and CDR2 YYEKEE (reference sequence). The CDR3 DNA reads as TGTGCCAGCAGCTTGCGGACTAGCGGGATCTACCAAGAGACCCAGTACTTC. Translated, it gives CASSLRTSGIYQETQYF.